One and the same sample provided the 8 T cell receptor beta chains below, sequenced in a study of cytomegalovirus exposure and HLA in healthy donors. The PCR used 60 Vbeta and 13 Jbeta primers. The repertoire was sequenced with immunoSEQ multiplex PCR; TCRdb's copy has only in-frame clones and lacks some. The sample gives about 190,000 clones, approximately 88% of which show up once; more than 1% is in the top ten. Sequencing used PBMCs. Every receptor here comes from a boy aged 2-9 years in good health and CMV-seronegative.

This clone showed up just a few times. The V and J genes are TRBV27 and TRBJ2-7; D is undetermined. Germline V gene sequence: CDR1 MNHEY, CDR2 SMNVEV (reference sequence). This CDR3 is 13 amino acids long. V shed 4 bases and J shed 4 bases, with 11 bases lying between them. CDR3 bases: TGTGCCAGCAGTTCCCCCCCTTTTTACGAGCAGTACTTC. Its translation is CASSSPPFYEQYF.

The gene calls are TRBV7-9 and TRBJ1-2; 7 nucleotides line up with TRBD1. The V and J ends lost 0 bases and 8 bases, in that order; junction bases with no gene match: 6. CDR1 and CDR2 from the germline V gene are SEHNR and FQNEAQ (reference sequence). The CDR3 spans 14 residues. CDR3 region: CASSLAQGLRGYTF. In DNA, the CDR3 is TGTGCCAGCAGCTTAGCACAGGGGCTGCGGGGCTACACCTTC.

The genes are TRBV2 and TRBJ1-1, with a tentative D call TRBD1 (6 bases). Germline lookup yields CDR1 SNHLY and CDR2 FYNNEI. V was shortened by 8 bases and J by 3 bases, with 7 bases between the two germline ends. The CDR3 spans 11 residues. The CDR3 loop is CASGQYTEAFF. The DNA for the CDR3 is TGTGCCAGCGGACAGTACACTGAAGCTTTCTTT.

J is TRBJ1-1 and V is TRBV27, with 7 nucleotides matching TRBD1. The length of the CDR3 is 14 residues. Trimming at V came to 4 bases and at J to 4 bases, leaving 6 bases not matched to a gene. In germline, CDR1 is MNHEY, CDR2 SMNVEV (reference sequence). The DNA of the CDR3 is TGTGCCAGCAGTTCAACAGGGGAAGTCACTGAAGCTTTCTTT. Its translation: CASSSTGEVTEAFF.

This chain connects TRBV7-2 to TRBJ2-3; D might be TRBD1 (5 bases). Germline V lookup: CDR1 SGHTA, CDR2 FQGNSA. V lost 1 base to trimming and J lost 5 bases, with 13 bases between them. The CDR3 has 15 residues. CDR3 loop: CASSLGWQGRDTQYF. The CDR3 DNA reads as TGTGCCAGCAGCTTAGGGTGGCAGGGCAGAGATACGCAGTATTTT.

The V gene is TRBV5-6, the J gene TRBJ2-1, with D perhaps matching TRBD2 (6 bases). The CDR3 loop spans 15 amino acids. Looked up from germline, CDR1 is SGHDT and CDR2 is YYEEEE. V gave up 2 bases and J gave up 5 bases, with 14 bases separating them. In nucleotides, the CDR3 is TGTGCCAGCAGCTTCGCCCTGACGGGGGACAATGAGCAGTTCTTC. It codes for CASSFALTGDNEQFF. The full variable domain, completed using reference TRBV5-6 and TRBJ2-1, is DAGVTQSPTHLIKTRGQQVTLRCSPKSGHDTVSWYQQALGQGPQFIFQYYEEEERQRGNFPDRFSGHQFPNYSSELNVNALLLGDSALYLCASSFALTGDNEQFFGPGTRLTVL.

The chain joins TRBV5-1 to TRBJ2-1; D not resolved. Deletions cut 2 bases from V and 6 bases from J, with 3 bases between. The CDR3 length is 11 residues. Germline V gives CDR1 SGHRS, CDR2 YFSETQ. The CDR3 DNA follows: TGCGCCAGCAGCTTTAGCAATGAGCAGTTCTTC. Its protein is CASSFSNEQFF.

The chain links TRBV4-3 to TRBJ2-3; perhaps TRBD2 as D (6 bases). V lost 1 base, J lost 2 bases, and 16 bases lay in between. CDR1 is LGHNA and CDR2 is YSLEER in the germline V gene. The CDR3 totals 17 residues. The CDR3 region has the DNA TGCGCCAGCAGCCAAGCCGCGATTGCGGGGTCCACAGATACGCAGTATTTT. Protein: CASSQAAIAGSTDTQYF.